This T cell receptor (beta chain) originates from a study of cytomegalovirus exposure and HLA in healthy donors listed by TCRdb under 2017. With respect to the entire study: An earlier analysis of roughly 610 of the donors reported 250 to 350 Gb of sequence data and 117 million unique TCR beta sequences obtained from roughly 170 million T cells. An early release covering more than 500 HLA-typed donors comprised about 300 gigabases of sequencing data and approximately 85 million unique TCR sequences. Of the approximately 400 genotyped donors, 65% to 90% fell in the genetic ancestry cluster associated with self-reported Caucasian donors. The study aimed to test whether cataloging public T cell receptors could reveal signatures of past pathogen exposure. The T cell repertoires of roughly 660 subjects were profiled by immunosequencing and related to cytomegalovirus serostatus. Besides the first cohort of around 670 subjects, a separate validation cohort made up of 120 different subjects was used. To predict cytomegalovirus infection status, the study brought together high-throughput TCR immunosequencing, statistical association of individual TCRs with disease status, and machine learning. In a later analysis, previously published TCR beta repertoires from fewer than 750 donors were re-analyzed and high-resolution HLA genotyping was added so that TCR occurrence patterns could be studied. Rather than using new phenotypic data, the later analysis identified candidate immune exposures from TCR beta sequences and from how often those sequences occurred across donors. In an earlier analysis of 500 to 650 of the donors, high-throughput TCR beta sequencing was used to judge whether each TCR beta V gene segment behaved as functional or pseudogenic. Donor age, sex, ethnicity and CMV serostatus were compiled alongside the repertoire data. A later genetic analysis used genome-wide SNP genotypes for about 60% of the roughly 670 donors, treating that subset as a discovery cohort. All discovery cohort repertoires had been generated using a single sequencing platform. Both class I and class II loci were covered by HLA typing, at four-digit resolution. The number of typed donors differed by locus: 629-630 for A, B, C, DRB1 and DQB1; roughly 510 for DQA1; over 600 for DPA1; and 450 to 480 for DPB1. Several DR-DQ haplotypes were handled as single units for association and clustering, since linkage in the cohort was strong. Among roughly 370 genotyped donors of the cohort, an average of approximately 230,000 unique TCR beta nucleotide sequences were sequenced per donor, 15% to 20% of them non-productive. The investigation overall reported the following: In vitro tests confirmed that a few of the cytomegalovirus-associated TCR beta chains recognize cytomegalovirus antigens. In a later analysis, some 17,000 TCR beta sequences were associated with specific HLA alleles at a false discovery rate of 0.05. A further reported finding was that TCR beta sequences accurately predicted the HLA-A and HLA-B alleles for most subjects in the first cohort. According to a later analysis, parvovirus B19, influenza, CMV and Epstein-Barr virus appeared linked to several top co-occurrence clusters. An earlier analysis of 587 of the donors showed that most TCR beta V segments appeared in productive rearrangements either about 90% or about 30% of the time, which broadly matched IMGT annotations. HLA typing was unavailable for some donors at each locus, so association tests used only the typed subset. A group of highly shared sequence variants was considered likely to be a technical artifact of the sequencing pipeline. A total of 150 to 200 TCR beta chains were listed by the study as associated with cytomegalovirus. A later analysis found that TCR association rates varied across HLA loci, with DRB1 alleles showing the most associated TCRs and HLA-C alleles the fewest. In a later analysis, HLA-associated TCR beta chains were found to be more clonally expanded and to have lower generation probabilities than equally common non-associated chains. A later genetic analysis reported fewer N-insertions in productive TCRs among donors in an Asian-associated ancestry cluster than the roughly 720-donor mean. In a later genetic analysis, a missense DCLRE1C variant was associated with V-gene and J-gene trimming of TCR beta chains, and the association was replicated in an independent cohort. The presence/absence analyses assumed that sequencing depth was roughly uniform across donors, and that assumption may not be true. Because counts were too low, some 16 rarely observed V segments, including chromosome 9 orphons, were excluded from the earlier analysis of around 590 of the donors. The authors suggested that the approach could potentially be generalized to other disease states and immunological phenotypes. Only TCR beta chains were sequenced in this cohort, and the absence of alpha or paired-chain data limited detectable features. Immune exposure information for the cohort was limited to CMV serostatus. Linkage disequilibrium might explain the correlated functional status among segregating V segments, but an unknown experimental factor could not be excluded. Across donors, most TCR sequences were observed very rarely, whereas some public TCRs were present in many individuals. Cytomegalovirus status was reported to be diagnosed by the classifier with high specificity and sensitivity in both the original and validation cohorts. A later analysis found that most CMV-associated TCR beta chains appeared HLA-restricted, with HLA associations seemingly driven largely by CMV exposure. Strong co-occurrence of HLA alleles, especially DR and DQ, made assigning TCR associations to individual alleles difficult.

A note on this clone: Its binding antigen is unknown. The sample holds no much larger clone one base away, and base qualities are not on file.

The cohort consisted of 650 to 850 healthy bone marrow donors. All cohort members were sampled while nominally healthy, although unrecorded immune exposures were likely present. The donor was CMV seropositive and belonged to the group of 270 or so seropositive cohort members. A peripheral blood sample was collected from each donor, and TCR beta sequencing was performed on peripheral blood mononuclear cells. Genomic DNA extraction from the blood cell samples was performed with the Qiagen DNeasy Blood Extraction Kit. Library prep was done by the immunoSEQ multiplex PCR assay. The multiplex PCR relied on a mix of 60 forward primers for TCR Vbeta segments and 13 reverse primers for TCR Jbeta segments. A multiplex PCR assay on genomic DNA amplified the CDR3 region of rearranged TCR beta genes. On the Illumina HiSeq System, the amplified TCR beta libraries were sequenced as 87-base-pair reads. Turning to the authors' computational methods: A later analysis tallied 70 million to 100 million unique TCR beta chains across the 550 to 850 repertoires, and about 12 million of those chains were shared by two or more donors. Raw reads were error-corrected and collapsed into unique sequences by a nearest-neighbor algorithm in which closely related sequences were merged to remove PCR and sequencing errors. V, D and J gene segments were assigned by aligning CDR3 sequences to IMGT reference sequences. For a sequence to be retained, at least a six-nucleotide match to both a V gene segment and a J gene segment was required. A rearrangement counted as productive if the CDR3 had no stop codons and remained in frame with V and J, and every other rearrangement counted as non-productive. CDR3 was defined according to IMGT convention as the region running from the second conserved V-encoded cysteine to the conserved J-encoded phenylalanine. The earlier analysis of more than 450 of the donors excluded sequences that lacked an unambiguous match to a single V gene segment. An earlier analysis of 587 of the donors called V segments functional above 56.7% productive rearrangements and segregating when the between-donor standard deviation exceeded 5%. A statistical classification framework was developed to diagnose cytomegalovirus status using the catalog of TCR beta chain sequences. In a later analysis, TCR nucleotide sequences were compared against IMGT/GENE-DB human TR gene sequences so that V and J genes could be assigned. In a later analysis, CDR3 sequences and most-parsimonious VDJ recombination scenarios were assigned using the TCRdist pipeline. In a later analysis, each TCR beta chain was defined by its CDR3 amino acid sequence together with its V-gene family, and reads lacking a unique V-gene family were excluded. In a later analysis, a few hundred highly shared, low-generation-probability nucleotide sequences were removed to address suspected cross-contamination and a sequencing artifact. In a later analysis, a clonal expansion index was calculated for each public chain from normalized within-repertoire ranks of inferred template counts. A later analysis computed generation probabilities with a VDJ recombination model fitted to out-of-frame rearrangements, and checked the results against IGoR. A later analysis scored TCR-TCR, TCR-HLA and TCR-CMV co-occurrence with hypergeometric tests, applying a repertoire-size bias correction to TCR pairs. To estimate false discovery rates, a later analysis permuted the HLA or CMV assignments 20 times. In a later analysis, co-occurring TCRs were grouped using DBSCAN, and TCRdist sequence similarity was added for clustering within HLA-allele-positive subsets. Repertoires with fewer than 30,000 or more than 120,000 public chains, plus five repertoires with anomalous nucleotide sharing, were excluded from co-occurrence clustering. This is the immuneACCESS table as TCRdb keeps it, with only in-frame sequences that have V and J called. A part of the clones is gone; compared with another copy, unresolved V genes explain less than half, and the rest is unexplained. Clone size and the V and J calls come from that table; the DNA yielded D and trimming. Recorded for this sample are fewer than 150,000 clones; around three quarters of them occurred a single time. Together, the top ten hold 6.5% to 7% of the sample.

The sequencing input was PBMCs. The clonotype was recovered from a man in his forties or fifties in good health and CMV-seropositive.

The CDR3 protein: CASRGLGEGYTF. The DNA is TGTGCCAGCAGGGGACTGGGAGAGGGCTACACCTTC. The V gene is TRBV6-4 and the J gene is TRBJ1-2; possibly the D gene is TRBD1, per 5 matching bases. Cut back by 6 bases and 8 bases, the V and J ends lie 13 bases apart. According to the germline V gene, CDR1 reads MRHNA and CDR2 reads SNTAGT. Including cysteine and phenylalanine, the CDR3 has 12 amino acids. Solely the CDR3 DNA is kept, with 36 bases framed from the first base.